A selection of T cell receptor beta chains follows, all from one sample in a study of blood T cell repertoires in COVID-19. Some clones are missing from TCRdb's copy, which holds only in-frame ones; the method was immunoSEQ multiplex PCR. The sample consists of about 160,000 clones, roughly 93% of them appearing once. The sequencing input was peripheral blood. These receptors all stem from a young man with acute or convalescent COVID-19. Both conserved end residues are part of each CDR3. The D gene is left open where the match is weak. Expanded clones are given a class, and other clones once, few, many or no size at all.

v_gene	d_gene	j_gene	abundance	CDR3nt	CDR3aa
TRBV7-8	TRBD1	TRBJ2-3	-	TGTGCCAGCAGCCCCCGGACAGGGTTCACAGATACGCAGTATTTT	CASSPRTGFTDTQYF
TRBV27	-	TRBJ2-7	-	TGTGCCAGCAGTTTAGTTGGTACTGGTCCCTACGAGCAGTACTTC	CASSLVGTGPYEQYF
TRBV24-1	-	TRBJ1-3	once	TGTGCCACCAGTGACCCCGCGGGGTCTGGAAACACCATATATTTT	CATSDPAGSGNTIYF
TRBV5-4	TRBD2	TRBJ2-3	once	TGTGCCTGGTCTCCCCGGACTAGCGGTAGCACAGATACGCAGTATTTT	CAWSPRTSGSTDTQYF
TRBV15	-	TRBJ2-4	-	TGTGCCACCAGCAGAGTAGGGAGCCCCGGAACCAAAAACATTCAGTACTTC	CATSRVGSPGTKNIQYF
TRBV12-5	-	TRBJ1-2	-	TGTGCTAGTGGTACTCCCGACAGCATGCCTAACTATGGCTACACCTTC	CASGTPDSMPNYGYTF
TRBV3-1/TRBV3-2	-	TRBJ2-2	-	TGTGCCAGCAGCCTCTCCACGAGAGAATTGAACACCGGGGAGCTGTTTTTT	CASSLSTRELNTGELFF
TRBV12-3/TRBV12-4	-	TRBJ1-1	-	TGTGCCAGCAGCCTTCTAAACACTGAAGCTTTCTTT	CASSLLNTEAFF
TRBV24-1	TRBD2	TRBJ2-1	-	TGTGCCACCAGTGACCCATCTCCAGGGACTAGCGGGGTCCCGAATGAGCAGTTCTTC	CATSDPSPGTSGVPNEQFF
TRBV5-1	TRBD2	TRBJ2-3	-	TGCGCCAGCAGCTTGGTAACTAGCGGGGGACCAGATACGCAGTATTTT	CASSLVTSGGPDTQYF
TRBV3-1/TRBV3-2	TRBD1	TRBJ1-2	few	TGTGCCAGCAGCCAACCGGGACAGAACTCCTATGGCTACACCTTC	CASSQPGQNSYGYTF
TRBV2	TRBD1	TRBJ1-1	-	TGTGCCAGCAGTGACACAGGGGGCAGTGTCACTGAAGCTTTCTTT	CASSDTGGSVTEAFF
TRBV29-1	-	TRBJ2-3	-	TGCAGCGTTCGTTGGGGGTCAGGGGCGATTATAGTCCGCACAGATACGCAGTATTTT	CSVRWGSGAIIVRTDTQYF
TRBV14	TRBD2	TRBJ2-1	-	TGTGCCAGCAGCCGTTTGGGGGGGGCCTACAATGAGCAGTTCTTC	CASSRLGGAYNEQFF
TRBV18	-	TRBJ2-7	-	TGTGCCAGCTCGGCCGGGACTCCTTCCGAGCAGTACTTC	CASSAGTPSEQYF
TRBV2	TRBD1	TRBJ1-1	-	TGTGCCAGCAGGATACAGGGGGGGAACACTGAAGCTTTCTTT	CASRIQGGNTEAFF
TRBV7-9	TRBD1	TRBJ1-6	once	TGTGCCAGCAGCTTTCTCCGGGACAGACTCTATAATTCACCCCTCCACTTT	CASSFLRDRLYNSPLHF
TRBV4-1	-	TRBJ2-7	-	TGCGCCAGCAGCCAAGATGACAGTAGCTCCTACGAGCAGTACTTC	CASSQDDSSSYEQYF
TRBV6-6	-	TRBJ1-4	-	TGTGCCAGCAGTTCCAAACAGGGTTCAAGTGAAAAACTGTTTTTT	CASSSKQGSSEKLFF
TRBV11-3	TRBD2	TRBJ2-1	-	TGTGCCAGCAGCTTGGGTAGCGGGGGTTACAATGAGCAGTTCTTC	CASSLGSGGYNEQFF
TRBV5-4	TRBD1	TRBJ1-3	-	TGTGCCAGCAGCCTGGGACAGGGGGTGGGAAACACCATATATTTT	CASSLGQGVGNTIYF
TRBV5-5	-	TRBJ2-7	-	TGTGCCAGCAGCGTATCGTTTGCAGGGATCAACGAGCAGTACTTC	CASSVSFAGINEQYF
TRBV6-5	-	TRBJ1-2	-	TGTGCCAGCAGTACTCACACAGAGTATGGCTACACCTTC	CASSTHTEYGYTF
TRBV5-1	TRBD1	TRBJ2-7	once	TGCGCCAGCAGCCGGGACAGGGAGTTTTACGAGCAGTACTTC	CASSRDREFYEQYF
TRBV6-5	-	TRBJ2-7	-	TGTGCCAGCAGTAAATCCGGGACTGGTTACGAGCAGTACTTC	CASSKSGTGYEQYF
TRBV2	-	TRBJ1-1	once	TGTGCCAGCAGTGCCAGGGAAAGGACTGAAGCTTTCTTT	CASSARERTEAFF
TRBV5-1	TRBD1	TRBJ1-1	-	TGCGCCAGCAGCCCGAACAGGGGTGAAGCTTTCTTT	CASSPNRGEAFF
TRBV11-2	TRBD1	TRBJ1-5	-	TGTGCCAGCAGCTTAGGACAGGGCCCATATAGCAATCAGCCCCAGCATTTT	CASSLGQGPYSNQPQHF
TRBV25-1	TRBD1	TRBJ1-1	-	TGTGCCAGCAGTTCCCCCAACCCGGGACAGGGGAACACTGAAGCTTTCTTT	CASSSPNPGQGNTEAFF
TRBV18	-	TRBJ2-1	-	TGTGCCAGCTCACCCGGAGGGTATGAGCAGTTCTTC	CASSPGGYEQFF
TRBV3-1/TRBV3-2	TRBD1	TRBJ1-2	-	TGTGCCAGCAGCCGGACAGGGGGCGACTATGGCTACACCTTC	CASSRTGGDYGYTF
TRBV7-9	-	TRBJ2-7	-	TGTGCCAGCAGCGATTCGGGGGGCGAAAGGTTTTACGAGCAGTACTTC	CASSDSGGERFYEQYF
TRBV2	-	TRBJ2-5	-	TGTGCCAGCAGTGAGGGGCGGCGCTACCAAAACTTC	CASSEGRRYQNF
TRBV20-1	-	TRBJ2-1	once	TGCAGTGCTAGTACAGTTTACGGTGAGCAGTTCTTC	CSASTVYGEQFF
TRBV19	TRBD2	TRBJ2-3	-	TGTGCCAGTAGTAGGGGACTAGCGGGGGGCTATACGCAGTATTTT	CASSRGLAGGYTQYF
TRBV29-1	-	TRBJ2-7	-	TGCAGCGTTGCGGGGGACCACTCCTACGAGCAGTACTTC	CSVAGDHSYEQYF
TRBV5-1	-	TRBJ1-2	-	TGCGCCAGCAGCTCCGGGACATTAAACGACTATGGCTACACCTTC	CASSSGTLNDYGYTF
TRBV5-4	TRBD2	TRBJ2-7	-	TGTGCCAGCAGCCCCGGGACTAGCGGGAGTAGGCTAGAGCAGTACTTC	CASSPGTSGSRLEQYF
TRBV3-1/TRBV3-2	-	TRBJ2-1	-	TGTGCCAGCAGCCCCCTATTTCATTTGGGGGGAGCAAACAATGAGCAGTTCTTC	CASSPLFHLGGANNEQFF
TRBV7-2	TRBD2	TRBJ2-3	-	TGTGCCAGCAGCATGGGACTAGCGTACACAGATACGCAGTATTTT	CASSMGLAYTDTQYF
TRBV6-5	-	TRBJ2-7	-	TGTGCCAGCAGCCCCTCGTACGGGGCCTACGAGCAGTACTTC	CASSPSYGAYEQYF
TRBV24-1	TRBD1	TRBJ1-1	-	TGTGCCACCCCCCCCGCCCGGGACAGGGAATCGGCAACTGAAGCTTTCTTT	CATPPARDRESATEAFF
TRBV18	-	TRBJ1-1	-	TGTGCCAGCTCACCAAAGGTAAGAGGAATGAACACTGAAGCTTTCTTT	CASSPKVRGMNTEAFF
TRBV6-6	TRBD1	TRBJ2-5	-	TGTGCCAGCAGTTACTCGCAGGGGGCCCAAGAGACCCAGTACTTC	CASSYSQGAQETQYF
TRBV6-4	TRBD2	TRBJ2-2	-	TGTGCCAGCAGTGATCGCTTTAGCGGGAGGGGGAACACCGGGGAGCTGTTTTTT	CASSDRFSGRGNTGELFF
TRBV4-2	-	TRBJ1-5	-	TGTGCCAGCAGCCAAGATGGGGCTGGGGTCGTGAGCAATCAGCCCCAGCATTTT	CASSQDGAGVVSNQPQHF